This TCR beta chain was found in a study of blood T cells in healthy people across ages. Combining a sample-barcoded 5' primer with a J-beta primer mix, a second PCR ran for roughly 7 to 12 cycles. TCRdb called the 5' RACE reads again in MiXCR, with one record for every CDR3 protein. The profile shows around 650,000 distinct CDR3 sequences, around 41% of them singletons. Germline CDR1 is MNHEY and CDR2 is SMNVEV (reference sequence). The CDR3 has 16 residues. V was pared by 6 bases and J by 2 bases, with 7 bases of the junction left unmatched. The sequenced material came from blood. The receptor was derived from a man aged 80 or over in good health. The chain couples TRBV27 to TRBJ2-3, with 11 bases aligning to TRBD2. In DNA, the CDR3 is TGTGCCAGCAGGGGGTTAGCGGGGGGGCCCACAGATACGCAGTATTTT. The encoded protein is CASRGLAGGPTDTQYF.